This TCR beta chain was recorded in a study of CD8 T cells in ankylosing spondylitis. As the method for making TCR beta libraries, quantitative 5'-RACE with molecular barcodes was used. TCRdb redid the calling of the 5' RACE reads with MiXCR, one entry per CDR3 protein. The table has over 450,000 distinct CDR3 sequences, 9.5% to 15% seen once; the top ten hold approximately 6.2%. This clonotype was observed a handful of times. Antigen specificity is unknown. Germline CDR1 reads DFQATT; CDR2 reads SNEGSKA (reference sequence). This CDR3 is 12 amino acids long. V lost 1 base and J lost 7; bases outside the gene matches: 2. Overall study findings and caveats: A TCR beta motif made of fewer than ten highly homologous variants seemed typical of ankylosing spondylitis blood. Significant enrichment of disease-linked clones was reported in matched ankylosing spondylitis synovial fluid. Previous work reported some of these motif variants in the synovial fluid and blood of reactive arthritis.

The clonotype was recovered from a male donor with ankylosing spondylitis. The chain recombines TRBV20-1 with TRBJ2-3; TRBD2 matches 7 bases. The sequenced sample consisted of blood, either unsorted or a sorted T cell fraction (not recorded which). Here the CDR3 DNA reads TGCAGTGCTAGAGTACTAGCGCATACGCAGTATTTT. Translated, it gives CSARVLAHTQYF.